This T cell receptor (beta chain) appears in the sequencing data of a study of blood T cell repertoires in COVID-19. Study in general: Samples came from the United States, Italy and Spain, spanning acute and convalescent COVID-19. T cells, B-cell-depleted T cells, or PBMCs provided the cDNA or gDNA that served as material.

Some clones are missing from TCRdb's copy, which holds only in-frame ones; the method was immunoSEQ multiplex PCR. Of about 75,000 clones in the sample, around 84% were seen once. This clone was found once. Material: peripheral blood. This TCR was recovered from a woman between 50 and 59 years old with acute or convalescent COVID-19.

The DNA of the CDR3 is TGTGCCAGCAGGAGACTAGCGGGCTCCTACGAGCAGTACTTC. This encodes CASRRLAGSYEQYF. The chain uses TRBV5-6 and TRBJ2-7; 10 bases are a match to TRBD2. Unmatched junction bases numbered 2, after V lost 5 bases and J lost 0 bases. CDR3 length: 14 residues. Germline CDR1 is SGHDT and CDR2 is YYEEEE.